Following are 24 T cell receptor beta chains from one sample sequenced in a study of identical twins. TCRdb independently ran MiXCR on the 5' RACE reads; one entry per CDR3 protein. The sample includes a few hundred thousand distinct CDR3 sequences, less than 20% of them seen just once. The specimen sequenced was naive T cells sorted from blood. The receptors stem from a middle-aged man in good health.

CDR3 sequence (DNA): TGTGCCAGCAGTACGGGACGTGAGATCTACGAGCAGTACTTC. Its translation: CASSTGREIYEQYF. This chain uses TRBV6-2 or TRBV6-3 with TRBJ2-7; either TRBD1 or TRBD2 may fit D (5 bases each). CDR3 length equals 14 residues. Germline CDR1 and CDR2: MNHEY and SVGEGT. V was trimmed by 5 bases and J by 3 bases, leaving 14 bases between them.

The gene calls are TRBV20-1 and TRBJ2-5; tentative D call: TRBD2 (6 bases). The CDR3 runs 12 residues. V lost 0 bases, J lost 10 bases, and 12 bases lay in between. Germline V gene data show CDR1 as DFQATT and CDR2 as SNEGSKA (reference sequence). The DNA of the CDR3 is TGCAGTGCTAGAGATCCGGGGGTGATCCAGTACTTC. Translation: CSARDPGVIQYF.

The CDR3 bases are TGTGCCAGCAGCTTAGCTGGCAGCTTATTGAACACTGAAGCTTTCTTT. This codes for CASSLAGSLLNTEAFF. This chain connects TRBV7-9 to TRBJ1-1; unclear D gene. V dropped 0 bases and J dropped 0 bases, with 11 bases sitting between them. This CDR3 has 16 amino acids. Looked up from germline, CDR1 is SEHNR and CDR2 is FQNEAQ (reference sequence). The complete variable domain, with remaining parts taken from reference TRBV7-9 and TRBJ1-1, reads DTGVSQNPRHKITKRGQNVTFRCDPISEHNRLYWYRQTLGQGPEFLTYFQNEAQLEKSRLLSDRFSAERPKGSFSTLEIQRTEQGDSAMYLCASSLAGSLLNTEAFFGQGTRLTVV.

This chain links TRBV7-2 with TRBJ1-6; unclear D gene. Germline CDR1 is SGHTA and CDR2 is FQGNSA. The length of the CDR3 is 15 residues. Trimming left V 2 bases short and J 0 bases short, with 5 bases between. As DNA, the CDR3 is TGTGCCAGCAGCTTACTTGTCTCCTATAATTCACCCCTCCACTTT. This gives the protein CASSLLVSYNSPLHF.

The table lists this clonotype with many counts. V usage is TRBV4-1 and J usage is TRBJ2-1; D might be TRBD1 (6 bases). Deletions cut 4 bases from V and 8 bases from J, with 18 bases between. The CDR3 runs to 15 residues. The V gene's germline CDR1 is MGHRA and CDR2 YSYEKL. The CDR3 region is CASSRMDSPMYEQFF. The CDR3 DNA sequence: TGCGCCAGCAGCCGAATGGACAGCCCGATGTATGAGCAGTTCTTC.

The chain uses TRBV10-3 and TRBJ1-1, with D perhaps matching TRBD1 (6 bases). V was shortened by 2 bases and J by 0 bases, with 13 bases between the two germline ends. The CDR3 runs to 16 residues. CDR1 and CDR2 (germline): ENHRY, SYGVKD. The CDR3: CAISEGQDRMNTEAFF. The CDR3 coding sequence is TGTGCCATCAGTGAGGGGCAGGACAGAATGAACACTGAAGCTTTCTTT.

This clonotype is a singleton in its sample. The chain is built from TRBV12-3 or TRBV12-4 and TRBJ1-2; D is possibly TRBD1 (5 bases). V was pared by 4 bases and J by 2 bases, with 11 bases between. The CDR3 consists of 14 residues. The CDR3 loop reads CASSWGGMNYGYTF. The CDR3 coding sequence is TGTGCCAGCAGTTGGGGGGGGATGAACTATGGCTACACCTTC.

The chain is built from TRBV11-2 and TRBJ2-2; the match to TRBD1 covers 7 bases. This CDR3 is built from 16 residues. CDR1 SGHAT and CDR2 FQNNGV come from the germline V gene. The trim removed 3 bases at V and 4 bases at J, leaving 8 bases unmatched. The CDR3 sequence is CASSLTGSKATGELFF. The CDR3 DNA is TGTGCCAGCAGCTTGACAGGGTCTAAGGCCACCGGGGAGCTGTTTTTT.

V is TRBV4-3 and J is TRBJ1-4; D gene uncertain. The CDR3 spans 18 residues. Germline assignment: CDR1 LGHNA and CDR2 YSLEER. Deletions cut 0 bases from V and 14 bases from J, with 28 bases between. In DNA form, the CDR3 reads TGCGCCAGCAGCCAAGACGACCTTGCGGGCGGTAGTGAATATGGGCTGTTTTTT. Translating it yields CASSQDDLAGGSEYGLFF.

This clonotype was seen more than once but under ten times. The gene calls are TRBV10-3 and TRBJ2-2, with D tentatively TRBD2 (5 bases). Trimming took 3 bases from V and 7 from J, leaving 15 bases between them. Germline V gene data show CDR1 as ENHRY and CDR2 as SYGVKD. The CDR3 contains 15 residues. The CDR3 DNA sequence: TGTGCCATCAGTGAACGTGGGAGAGAACTCGGGGAGCTGTTTTTT. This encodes CAISERGRELGELFF.

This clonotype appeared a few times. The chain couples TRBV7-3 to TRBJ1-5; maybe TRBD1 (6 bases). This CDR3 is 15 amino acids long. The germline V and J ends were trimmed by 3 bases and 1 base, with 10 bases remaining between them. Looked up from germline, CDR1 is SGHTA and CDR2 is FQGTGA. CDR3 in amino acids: CASSFPGQSNQPQHF. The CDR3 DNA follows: TGTGCCAGCAGCTTCCCCGGACAGAGCAATCAGCCCCAGCATTTT.

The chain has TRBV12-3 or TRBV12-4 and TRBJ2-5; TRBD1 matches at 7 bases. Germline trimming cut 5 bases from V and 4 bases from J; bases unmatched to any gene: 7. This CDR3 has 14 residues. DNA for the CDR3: TGTGCCAGCAGTACTCGACAGGGAACAGAGACCCAGTACTTC. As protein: CASSTRQGTETQYF.

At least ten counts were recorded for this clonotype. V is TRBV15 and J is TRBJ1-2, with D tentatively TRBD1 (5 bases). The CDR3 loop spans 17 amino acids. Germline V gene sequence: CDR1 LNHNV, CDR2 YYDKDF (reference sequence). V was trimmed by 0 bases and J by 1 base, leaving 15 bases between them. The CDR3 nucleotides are TGTGCCACCAGCAGAGATGGGACTGCGTTCTATAACTATGGCTACACCTTC. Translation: CATSRDGTAFYNYGYTF.

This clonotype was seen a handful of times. CDR3 loop: CASSPSQIFYEQYF. The CDR3 DNA is TGTGCCAGCTCACCGTCCCAAATATTCTACGAGCAGTACTTC. The gene calls are TRBV18 and TRBJ2-7, with no clear D. The germline gives CDR1 KGHSH, CDR2 LQKENI. Deletions cut 3 bases from V and 3 bases from J, with 12 bases between. The CDR3 totals 14 residues. Together with reference TRBV18 and TRBJ2-7, the CDR3 gives the full variable domain: NAGVMQNPRHLVRRRGQEARLRCSPMKGHSHVYWYRQLPEEGLKFMVYLQKENIIDESGMPKERFSAEFPKEGPSILRIQQVVRGDSAAYFCASSPSQIFYEQYFGPGTRLTVT.

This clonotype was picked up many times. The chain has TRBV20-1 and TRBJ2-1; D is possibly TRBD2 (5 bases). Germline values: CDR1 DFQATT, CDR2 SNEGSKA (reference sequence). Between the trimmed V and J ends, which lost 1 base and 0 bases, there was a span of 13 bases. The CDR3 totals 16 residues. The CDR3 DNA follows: TGCAGTGCTAGAGGGTCCCAGCGGAGCTCCTACAATGAGCAGTTCTTC. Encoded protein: CSARGSQRSSYNEQFF.

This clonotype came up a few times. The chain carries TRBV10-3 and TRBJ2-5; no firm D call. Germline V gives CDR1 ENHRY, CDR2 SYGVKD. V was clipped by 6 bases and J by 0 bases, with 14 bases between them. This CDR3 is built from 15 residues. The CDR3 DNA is TGTGCCATCAGACCCACTGACCGAAACCAAGAGACCCAGTACTTC. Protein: CAIRPTDRNQETQYF.

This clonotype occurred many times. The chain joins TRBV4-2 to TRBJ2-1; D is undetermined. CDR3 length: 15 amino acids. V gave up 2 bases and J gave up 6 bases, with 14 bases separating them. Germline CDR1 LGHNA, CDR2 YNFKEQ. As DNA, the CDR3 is TGTGCCAGCAGCCAATCGGCCTCGAACCTCAATGAGCAGTTCTTC. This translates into CASSQSASNLNEQFF.

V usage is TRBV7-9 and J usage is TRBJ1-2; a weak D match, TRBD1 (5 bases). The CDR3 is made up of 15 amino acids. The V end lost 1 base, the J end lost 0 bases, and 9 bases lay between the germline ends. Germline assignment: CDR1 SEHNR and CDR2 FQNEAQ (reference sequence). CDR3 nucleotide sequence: TGTGCCAGCAGCTTAGGACAGTTAGCTAACTATGGCTACACCTTC. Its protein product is CASSLGQLANYGYTF.

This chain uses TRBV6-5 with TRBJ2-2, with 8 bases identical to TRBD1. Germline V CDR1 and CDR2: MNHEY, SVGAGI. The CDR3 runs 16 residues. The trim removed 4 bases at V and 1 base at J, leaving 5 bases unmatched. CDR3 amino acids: CASSSSGTGNTGELFF. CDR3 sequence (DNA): TGTGCCAGCAGTTCCTCAGGGACAGGGAACACCGGGGAGCTGTTTTTT.

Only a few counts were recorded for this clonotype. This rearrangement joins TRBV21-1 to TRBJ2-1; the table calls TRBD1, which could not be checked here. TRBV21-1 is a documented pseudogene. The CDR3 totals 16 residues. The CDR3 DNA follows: TGTGCCAGCAGCGCCCACGTCGACAGGGCCTACAATGAGCAGTTCTTC. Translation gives CASSAHVDRAYNEQFF.

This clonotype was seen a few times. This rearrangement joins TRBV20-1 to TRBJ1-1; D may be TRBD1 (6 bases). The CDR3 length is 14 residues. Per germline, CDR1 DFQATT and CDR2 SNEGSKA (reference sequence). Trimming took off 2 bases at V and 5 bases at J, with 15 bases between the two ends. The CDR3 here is CSARFGGRGTEAFF. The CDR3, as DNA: TGCAGTGCTAGATTCGGGGGGAGGGGGACTGAAGCTTTCTTT.

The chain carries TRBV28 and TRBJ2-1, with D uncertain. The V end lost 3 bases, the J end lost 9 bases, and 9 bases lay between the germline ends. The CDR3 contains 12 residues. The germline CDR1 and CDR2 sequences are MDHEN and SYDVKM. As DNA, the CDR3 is TGTGCCAGCAGTTTTAAGTGGCCTGAGCAGTTCTTC. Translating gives CASSFKWPEQFF.

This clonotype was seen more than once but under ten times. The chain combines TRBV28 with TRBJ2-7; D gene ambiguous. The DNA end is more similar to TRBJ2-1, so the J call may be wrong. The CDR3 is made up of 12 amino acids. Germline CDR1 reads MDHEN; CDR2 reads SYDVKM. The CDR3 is CASSLRIGEQFF. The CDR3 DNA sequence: TGTGCCAGCAGTTTACGAATAGGAGAGCAGTTCTTC.

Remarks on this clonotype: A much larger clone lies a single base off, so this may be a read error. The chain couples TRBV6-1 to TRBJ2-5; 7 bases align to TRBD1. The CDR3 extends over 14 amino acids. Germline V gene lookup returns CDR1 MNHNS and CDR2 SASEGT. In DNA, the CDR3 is TGTTCCAGCAGTGAAAGGGGGCGCGGAGAGACCCAGTACTTC. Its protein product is CSSSERGRGETQYF.